This T cell receptor (beta chain) was sequenced for a study of CD4+ T cells in melanoma. Study results and caveats: A reported correlation linked neoantigen-specific CD4+ T cells to CD8+, macrophage and B cell function. Reportedly, melanoma neoantigen-specific CD4+ T cells showed varied differentiation states.

Repertoires were generated with immunoSEQ multiplex PCR, while TCRdb's copy carries only in-frame clones and drops some. The repertoire holds approximately 110,000 clones, with approximately 92% as singletons. Concerning this clone: Antigen: not known.

The sequence was obtained from a human donor with melanoma. The material sequenced was peripheral blood.

CDR3 sequence reads: CASSVTSGNYEQYF. The DNA of the CDR3 is TGCGCCAGCAGCGTGACTAGCGGGAACTACGAGCAGTACTTC. This sequence joins TRBV5-1 and TRBJ2-7; 11 bases match TRBD2. V was pared by 4 bases and J by 3 bases, with 3 bases of the junction left unmatched. CDR1 is SGHRS and CDR2 is YFSETQ in the germline V gene. CDR3 length equals 14 residues.